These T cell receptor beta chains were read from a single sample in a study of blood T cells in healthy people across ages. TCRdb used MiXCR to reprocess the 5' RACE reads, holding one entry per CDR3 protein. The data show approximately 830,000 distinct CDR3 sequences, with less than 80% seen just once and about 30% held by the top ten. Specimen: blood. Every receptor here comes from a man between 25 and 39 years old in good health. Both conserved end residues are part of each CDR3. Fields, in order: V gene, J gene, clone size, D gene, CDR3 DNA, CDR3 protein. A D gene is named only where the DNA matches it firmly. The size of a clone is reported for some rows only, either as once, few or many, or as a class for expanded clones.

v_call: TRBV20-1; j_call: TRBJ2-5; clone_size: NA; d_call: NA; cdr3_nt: TGCAGTGCTAGCTTGCCAGCCGGGGAGACCCAGTACTTC; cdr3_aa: CSASLPAGETQYF
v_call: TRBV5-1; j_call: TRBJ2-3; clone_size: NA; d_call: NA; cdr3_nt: TGCGCCAGCAGCTTGGCTTTGGACCGCACAGATACGCAGTATTTT; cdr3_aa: CASSLALDRTDTQYF
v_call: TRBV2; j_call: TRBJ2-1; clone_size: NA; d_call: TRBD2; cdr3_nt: TGTGCCAGCAGGTCGCCGGCCGGGACTAGCGGGGGGGACAATGAGCAGTTCTTC; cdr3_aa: CASRSPAGTSGGDNEQFF
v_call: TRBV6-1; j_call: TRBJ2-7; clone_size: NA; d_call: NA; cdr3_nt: TGTGCCAGCATTCGCCGGGGGAGTGACAGCTCCTACGAGCAGTACTTC; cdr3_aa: CASIRRGSDSSYEQYF
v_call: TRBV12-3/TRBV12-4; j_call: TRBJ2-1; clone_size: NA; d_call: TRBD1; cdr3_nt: TGTGCCAGCATTAGAGGGACAGGTTCCTACAATGAGCAGTTCTTC; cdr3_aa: CASIRGTGSYNEQFF
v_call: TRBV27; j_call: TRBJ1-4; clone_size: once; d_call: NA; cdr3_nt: TGTGCCAGCAGTGTAAAGATTAATGAAAAACTGTTTTTT; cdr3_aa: CASSVKINEKLFF
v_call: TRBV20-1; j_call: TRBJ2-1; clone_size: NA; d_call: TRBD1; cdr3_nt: TGCAGTGCTAGAGAGGACAGGGGATTATACAATGAGCAGTTCTTC; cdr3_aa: CSAREDRGLYNEQFF
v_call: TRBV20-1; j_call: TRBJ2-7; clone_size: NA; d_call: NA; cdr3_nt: TGCAGCTTTTATAAACAGAGGCATGACGAGCAGTACTTC; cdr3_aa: CSFYKQRHDEQYF
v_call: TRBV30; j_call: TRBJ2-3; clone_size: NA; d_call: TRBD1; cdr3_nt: TGTGCCTGGAGTGCCGGACAGGGGAGATACACAGATACGCAGTATTTT; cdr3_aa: CAWSAGQGRYTDTQYF
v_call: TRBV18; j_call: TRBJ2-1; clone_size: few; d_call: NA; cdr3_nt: TGTGCCAGCTCACCACGGCCCTCCTACAATGAGCAGTTCTTC; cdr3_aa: CASSPRPSYNEQFF
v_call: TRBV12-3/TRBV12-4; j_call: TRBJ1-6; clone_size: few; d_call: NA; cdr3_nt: TGTGCCAGCAGCCGCCTAGGCACGAATAATTCACCCCTCCACTTT; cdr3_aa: CASSRLGTNNSPLHF
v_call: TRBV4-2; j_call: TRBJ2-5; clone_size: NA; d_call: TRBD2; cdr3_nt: TGTGCCAGCAGCCAACCGACTAGCGGGGGAACCGTACGCTATGAGCAGTACTTC; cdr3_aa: CASSQPTSGGTVRYEQYF
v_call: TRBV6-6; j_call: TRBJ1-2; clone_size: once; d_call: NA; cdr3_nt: TGTGCCAGCACCGAGACCTATGGCTACACCTTC; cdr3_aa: CASTETYGYTF
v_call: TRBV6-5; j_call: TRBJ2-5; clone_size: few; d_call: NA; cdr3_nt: TGTGCCAGCAGCACACAGACACAGCAGTACTTC; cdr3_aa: CASSTQTQQYF
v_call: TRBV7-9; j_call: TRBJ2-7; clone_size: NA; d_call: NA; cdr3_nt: TGTGCCAGCAGCCTAGCTGTTGAGCAGTACTTC; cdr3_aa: CASSLAVEQYF
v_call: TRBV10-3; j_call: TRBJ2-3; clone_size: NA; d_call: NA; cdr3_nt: TGTGCCGCCGGGGGCAGTACAGATACGCAGTATTTT; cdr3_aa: CAAGGSTDTQYF
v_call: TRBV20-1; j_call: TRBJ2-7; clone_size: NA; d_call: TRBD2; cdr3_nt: TGCAGTGCTAGAGATGCTGGCGGGGGGGACGAGCAGTACTTC; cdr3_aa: CSARDAGGGDEQYF
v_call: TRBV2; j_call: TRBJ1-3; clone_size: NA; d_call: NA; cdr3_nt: TGTGCCAGCAGGTCCACAGGGAGCGGAAACACCATATATTTT; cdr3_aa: CASRSTGSGNTIYF
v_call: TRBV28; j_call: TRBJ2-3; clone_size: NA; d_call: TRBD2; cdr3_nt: TGTGCCAGCATCCCTCTAGCGGGGGGCACAGATACGCAGTATTTT; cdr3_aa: CASIPLAGGTDTQYF
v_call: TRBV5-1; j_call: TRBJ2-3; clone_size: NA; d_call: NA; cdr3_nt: TGCGCCAGCAGCTTATTCCGGGACCCCACAGATACGCAGTATTTT; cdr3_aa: CASSLFRDPTDTQYF
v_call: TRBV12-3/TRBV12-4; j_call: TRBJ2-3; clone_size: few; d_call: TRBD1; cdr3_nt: TGTGCCAGCAGCCACACAGGGGGCAAGTTTAGCACGGATACGCAGTATTTT; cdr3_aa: CASSHTGGKFSTDTQYF
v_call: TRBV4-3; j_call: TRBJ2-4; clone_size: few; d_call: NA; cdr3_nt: TGCGCCAGCAGCCAAGATTGGCAGGGTGGTAGCATTCAGTACTTC; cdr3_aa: CASSQDWQGGSIQYF
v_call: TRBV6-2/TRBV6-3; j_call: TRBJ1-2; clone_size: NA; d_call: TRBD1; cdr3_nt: TGTGCCAGCAGGTACGGGACAGGGAGCTATGGCTACACCTTC; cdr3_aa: CASRYGTGSYGYTF
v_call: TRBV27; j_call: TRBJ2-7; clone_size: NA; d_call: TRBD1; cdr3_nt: TGTGCCAGCAGTTCCCTTTTCGGACAGGGGGCCCACGAGCAGTACTTC; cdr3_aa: CASSSLFGQGAHEQYF
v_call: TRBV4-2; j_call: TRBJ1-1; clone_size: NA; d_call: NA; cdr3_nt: TGTGCCAGCAGCCAAGGAGGACTCATGAACACTGAAGCTTTCTTT; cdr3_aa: CASSQGGLMNTEAFF
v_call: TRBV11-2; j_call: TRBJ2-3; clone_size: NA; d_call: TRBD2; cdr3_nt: TGTGCCAGCAGCCCTGGACTAGCGGGGTCCATAGATACGCAGTATTTT; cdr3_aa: CASSPGLAGSIDTQYF
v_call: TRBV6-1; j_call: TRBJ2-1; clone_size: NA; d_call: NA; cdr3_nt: TGTGCCAGCGGCACACCCGATGAGCAGTTCTTC; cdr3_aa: CASGTPDEQFF
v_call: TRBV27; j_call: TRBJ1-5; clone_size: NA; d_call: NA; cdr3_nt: TGTGCCAGCAGCCCCGCTAATAGCAATCAGCCCCAGCATTTT; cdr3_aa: CASSPANSNQPQHF
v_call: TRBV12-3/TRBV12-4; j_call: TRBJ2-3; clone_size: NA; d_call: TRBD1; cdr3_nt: TGTGCCAGCAGTACCAGACAGGGCGACACAGATACGCAGTATTTT; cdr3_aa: CASSTRQGDTDTQYF
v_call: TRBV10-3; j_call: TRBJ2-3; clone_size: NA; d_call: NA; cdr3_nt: TGTGCCACCGGGGGTGATACGCAGTATTTT; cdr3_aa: CATGGDTQYF
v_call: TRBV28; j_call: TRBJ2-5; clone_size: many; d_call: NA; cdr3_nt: TGTGCCGTGCGCGGGTACCAAGAGACCCAGTACTTC; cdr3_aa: CAVRGYQETQYF
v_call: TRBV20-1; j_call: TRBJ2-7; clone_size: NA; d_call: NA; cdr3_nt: TGCAGTGCTATTCTTTCCTACGAGCAGTACTTC; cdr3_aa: CSAILSYEQYF
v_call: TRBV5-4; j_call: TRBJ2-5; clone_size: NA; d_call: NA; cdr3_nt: TGTGCCAGCAGCCCTACGGCCCAAGAGACCCAGTACTTC; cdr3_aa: CASSPTAQETQYF
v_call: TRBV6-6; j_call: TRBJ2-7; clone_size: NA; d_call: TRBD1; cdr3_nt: TGTGCCAGCAGACAGGGGCACGACGAGCAGTATTTC; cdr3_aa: CASRQGHDEQYF
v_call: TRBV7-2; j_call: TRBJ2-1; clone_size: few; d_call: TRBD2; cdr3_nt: TGTGCCAGCAGCTCTCGGGGGGGGCCCTACAATGAGCAGTTCTTC; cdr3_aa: CASSSRGGPYNEQFF
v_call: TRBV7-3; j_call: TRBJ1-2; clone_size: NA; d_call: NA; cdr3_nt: TGTGCCAGCAGCTTTACGACGACCGCTAACTATGGCTACACCTTC; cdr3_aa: CASSFTTTANYGYTF
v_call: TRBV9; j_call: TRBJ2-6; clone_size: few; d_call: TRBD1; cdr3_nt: TGTGCCAGCAGCGGACAGGGGGGGAGGGCCAACGTCCTGACTTTC; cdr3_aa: CASSGQGGRANVLTF
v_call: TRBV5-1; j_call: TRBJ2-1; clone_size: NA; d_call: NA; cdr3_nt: TGCGCCAGCAGTCGAGGCCCTGGTGAGCAGTTCTTC; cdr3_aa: CASSRGPGEQFF